Listed below are T cell receptor beta chains from one sample, sequenced in a study of T-cell memory formation after mild COVID-19. From the 5' RACE reads, TCRdb called clonotypes with MiXCR, one entry per CDR3 protein. The sample carries a few hundred thousand distinct CDR3 sequences, roughly 25% recorded once. The source material was PBMCs or a T cell subset sorted from them (not recorded which). The source of these receptors is an adult woman who had mild COVID-19 (a few samples of this study predate the infection). Cell type and time point are not known. CDR3s include the opening cysteine and the closing phenylalanine or tryptophan.

v_call	j_call	cdr3_aa
TRBV11-3	TRBJ2-7	CASSSRRTADEQYF
TRBV25-1	TRBJ1-1	CASQFGEGNTEAFF
TRBV10-3	TRBJ2-7	CAIRPTVRLGLSSYEQYF
TRBV11-3	TRBJ1-1	CASSLTGVDTEAFF
TRBV5-1	TRBJ1-5	CASSSDTGGNQPQHF
TRBV18	TRBJ2-1	CASSPEQTGVKNEQFF
TRBV7-9	TRBJ2-2	CASSFLYSAREGRTGELFF
TRBV20-1	TRBJ2-7	CSARGLAGPYEQYF
TRBV29-1	TRBJ2-3	CSVEREIGTDTQYF
TRBV7-9	TRBJ1-1	CASGATEAFF
TRBV7-3	TRBJ2-3	CASSFDRGSDTQYF
TRBV5-1	TRBJ1-2	CASSLRGAALLYGYTF
TRBV5-4	TRBJ2-7	CASSLEKYRGEQYF
TRBV27	TRBJ1-2	CASSSETSYGYTF
TRBV4-2	TRBJ2-1	CASSQVRPNRLAADEQFF
TRBV27	TRBJ1-1	CASRSIHADGTEAFF
TRBV2	TRBJ1-2	CASSETTIYGYTF
TRBV7-9	TRBJ2-3	CASRTGGGHTQYF
TRBV5-1	TRBJ2-5	CASSTGTRGGQETQYF
TRBV5-1	TRBJ2-1	CASSPEGSGHEFF
TRBV14	TRBJ2-3	CASSPGTVPKYF
TRBV4-1	TRBJ1-5	CASSQVLDQPQHF